These 19 T cell receptor beta chains share one sample of origin, sequenced in a study of T cell responses to AZD1222 COVID-19 vaccine. Sequencing was performed with immunoSEQ multiplex PCR; in TCRdb, only in-frame clones are kept and a portion is missing. Among about 150,000 clones listed, 80% to 95% were seen once. The sample consisted of peripheral blood, taken 28 days after the second AZD1222 dose. These receptors originate from an adult who received the AZD1222 COVID-19 vaccine.

The chain combines TRBV9 with TRBJ2-7, with D perhaps being TRBD1 or TRBD2 (5 bases each). In germline, CDR1 is SGDLS, CDR2 YYNGEE. This CDR3 is 15 amino acids long. Trimming shortened V by 0 bases and J by 0 bases, and 10 bases separated the two germline ends. DNA for the CDR3: TGTGCCAGCAGCGTAGACTCCGGGGCCTCCTACGAGCAGTACTTC. This encodes CASSVDSGASYEQYF.

The chain links TRBV6-4 to TRBJ2-7; no firm D call. The CDR3 is 16 residues long. The V gene lost 0 bases and the J gene lost 0 bases, with 12 bases spanning the gap. Germline V lookup: CDR1 MRHNA, CDR2 SNTAGT. The CDR3 DNA reads as TGTGCCAGCAGTGACTCCCTAAGGACCCTCTCCTACGAGCAGTACTTC. Residues: CASSDSLRTLSYEQYF.

The chain uses TRBV24-1 and TRBJ2-3; 8 nucleotides agree with TRBD2. The germline CDR1 and CDR2 sequences are KGHDR and SFDVKD. The CDR3 runs to 15 residues. Trimming took 1 base from V and 9 from J; bases not matched to a gene: 8. The CDR3 nucleotides read TGTGCCACCAGTGATTTCCTAGCGGGCCGCCACACGCAGTATTTT. It translates to CATSDFLAGRHTQYF.

V usage is TRBV10-3 and J usage is TRBJ1-5, with D tentatively TRBD1 (6 bases). Germline V gene lookup returns CDR1 ENHRY and CDR2 SYGVKD. Trimming removed 6 bases from V and 2 bases from J, with 8 bases in between. CDR3 length: 13 amino acids. The CDR3 bases are TGTGCCATCAGGGACAGTGGCAATCAGCCCCAGCATTTT. This sequence encodes CAIRDSGNQPQHF.

The CDR3 DNA is TGTGCCAGCAGCTTGCAGGGACAGGCTCACGAGCAGTACTTC. This codes for CASSLQGQAHEQYF. The genes are TRBV5-4 and TRBJ2-7, with TRBD1 identical over 8 bases. V lost 1 base to trimming and J lost 5 bases; unmatched junction nucleotides: 5. This CDR3 spans 14 amino acids. The germline V gene encodes CDR1 SGHNT and CDR2 YYREEE (reference sequence).

This chain links TRBV7-9 with TRBJ2-7, with no clear D. Germline V gene sequence: CDR1 SEHNR, CDR2 FQNEAQ (reference sequence). The CDR3 runs 14 residues. The V end was cut by 5 bases, the J end by 1 base, with 12 bases between. CDR3 region: CASSGRRESYEQYF. The CDR3 coding sequence is TGTGCCAGCAGCGGCCGAAGGGAATCCTACGAGCAGTACTTC.

V gene TRBV7-9 combines with J gene TRBJ2-2; 10 nucleotides line up with TRBD2. Trimming took 7 bases from V and 3 from J; bases not matched to a gene: 5. CDR3 length: 15 residues. Germline V gene lookup returns CDR1 SEHNR and CDR2 FQNEAQ (reference sequence). CDR3 in amino acids: CASIRTSGYTGELFF. CDR3 sequence (DNA): TGTGCCAGCATCAGGACTAGCGGTTACACCGGGGAGCTGTTTTTT.

This rearrangement joins TRBV28 to TRBJ1-1; a weak D match, TRBD1 (5 bases). Trimming removed 2 bases at V and 5 bases at J, with 6 bases between. CDR1 is MDHEN and CDR2 is SYDVKM in the germline V gene. The CDR3 has 12 residues. The chain's CDR3 is CASSLRGTEAFF. CDR3 bases: TGTGCCAGCAGTTTACGGGGGACTGAAGCTTTCTTT.

The CDR3 DNA sequence: TGTGCCAGCACCTTCATCCCCGGGACAGGGAACACTGAAGCTTTCTTT. It is translated as CASTFIPGTGNTEAFF. V and J are TRBV28 and TRBJ1-1; 8 bases align to TRBD1. J was trimmed by 1 base and V by 7 bases; bases with no gene match: 11. CDR1 is MDHEN and CDR2 is SYDVKM in the germline V gene. The CDR3 contains 16 residues.

The chain recombines TRBV11-3 with TRBJ1-1; D is possibly TRBD1 (6 bases). Germline CDR1 is SGHNT and CDR2 is YENEEA. The germline V and J ends were trimmed by 6 bases and 4 bases, with 18 bases remaining between them. The CDR3 consists of 15 residues. The CDR3 sequence: CASRGGRLWFTEAFF. CDR3 in DNA: TGTGCCAGCAGGGGGGGCCGTCTGTGGTTCACTGAAGCTTTCTTT.

This clone was found once. The chain carries TRBV30 and TRBJ2-3, with 11 bases fitting TRBD2. With V trimmed by 3 bases and J by 3 bases, 20 bases remained unmatched. CDR3 length: 20 amino acids. Per the germline V gene, CDR1 is GTSNPN and CDR2 is SVGIG (reference sequence). CDR3: CAWRPPGLADPGVRTDTQYF. The CDR3 DNA is TGTGCCTGGAGGCCTCCGGGACTAGCGGACCCGGGAGTACGGACAGATACGCAGTATTTT.

V and J are TRBV5-5 and TRBJ1-2, with 8 bases fitting TRBD1. V dropped 4 bases and J dropped 8; count of bases not matched to a gene: 10. Germline CDR1 SGHKS, CDR2 YYEKEE (reference sequence). The CDR3 extends over 14 amino acids. DNA for the CDR3: TGTGCCAGCAGCCAGGACAGGGAGATATGGGGCTACACCTTC. Translated, it gives CASSQDREIWGYTF.

The chain carries TRBV20-1 and TRBJ1-3; D is unresolved. Germline assignment: CDR1 DFQATT and CDR2 SNEGSKA (reference sequence). The CDR3 is 11 amino acids. Trimming stripped 4 bases from V and 0 bases from J, with 1 base between. In DNA, the CDR3 is TGCAGTGCTATCTCTGGAAACACCATATATTTT. It specifies CSAISGNTIYF.

The chain combines TRBV4-2 with TRBJ1-2, with D perhaps TRBD1 (5 bases). Germline assignment: CDR1 LGHNA and CDR2 YNFKEQ. CDR3 length equals 15 residues. Trimming removed 0 bases at V and 3 bases at J, with 11 bases between. The CDR3, as DNA: TGTGCCAGCAGCCAAGAACGGGGGGTTGACTATGGCTACACCTTC. It is translated as CASSQERGVDYGYTF.

V gene TRBV7-2 combines with J gene TRBJ2-7; 9 bases map to TRBD1. In germline, CDR1 is SGHTA, CDR2 FQGNSA. The CDR3 contains 18 residues. The trim removed 4 bases at V and 0 bases at J, leaving 13 bases unmatched. CDR3 nucleotides: TGTGCCAGCAGCTACAGGGCCAGGGGACAGGGATTCTCCTACGAGCAGTACTTC. Translating gives CASSYRARGQGFSYEQYF.

The rearrangement uses TRBV5-1 and TRBJ2-7; possible D gene TRBD1, 6 bases. The CDR3 is 16 amino acids. Trimming shortened V by 2 bases and J by 0 bases, and 15 bases separated the two germline ends. CDR1 is SGHRS, CDR2 YFSETQ, per germline. CDR3 bases: TGCGCCAGCAGCTTTTGGTCAGGGGCCAGCTCCTACGAGCAGTACTTC. Translation gives CASSFWSGASSYEQYF.

V is TRBV19 and J is TRBJ1-5; D is possibly TRBD1 (6 bases). There are 19 residues in the CDR3. CDR1 and CDR2 from the germline V gene are LNHDA and SQIVND (reference sequence). Trimming shortened V by 4 bases and J by 3 bases, and 25 bases separated the two germline ends. The CDR3 DNA sequence: TGTGCCAGTAGTAGACCCCCCCTATTTCTCCAGGGGACCAATCAGCCCCAGCATTTT. This encodes CASSRPPLFLQGTNQPQHF.

This clone showed up just once. The chain couples TRBV4-2 to TRBJ2-5; D is unresolved. The CDR3 runs to 15 residues. Trimming removed 0 bases at V and 5 bases at J, with 13 bases between. The germline V gene has CDR1 LGHNA and CDR2 YNFKEQ. CDR3 nucleotide sequence: TGTGCCAGCAGCCAAGATACGGGTAATTGGGAGACCCAGTACTTC. It translates to CASSQDTGNWETQYF.

The rearrangement joins TRBV27 to TRBJ1-4; tentatively, D is TRBD1 (5 bases). The CDR3 runs to 12 residues. Trimming removed 5 bases at V and 13 bases at J, with 14 bases between. Germline V gene data show CDR1 as MNHEY and CDR2 as SMNVEV (reference sequence). The CDR3 loop reads CASSNPTARLFF. CDR3 nucleotide sequence: TGTGCCAGCAGTAACCCGACAGCCAGACTGTTTTTT.